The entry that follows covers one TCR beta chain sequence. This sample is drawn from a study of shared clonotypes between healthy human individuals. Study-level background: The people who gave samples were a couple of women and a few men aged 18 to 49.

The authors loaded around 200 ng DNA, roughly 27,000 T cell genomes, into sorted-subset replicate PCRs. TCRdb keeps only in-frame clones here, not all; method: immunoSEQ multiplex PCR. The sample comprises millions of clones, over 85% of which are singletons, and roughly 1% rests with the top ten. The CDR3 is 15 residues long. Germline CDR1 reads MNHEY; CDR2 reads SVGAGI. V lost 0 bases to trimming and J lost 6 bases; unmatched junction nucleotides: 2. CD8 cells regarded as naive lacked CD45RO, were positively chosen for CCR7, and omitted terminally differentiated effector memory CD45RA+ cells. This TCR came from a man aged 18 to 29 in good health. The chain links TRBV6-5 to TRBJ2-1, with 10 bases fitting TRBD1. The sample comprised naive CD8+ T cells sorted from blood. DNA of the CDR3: TGTGCCAGCAGTTACTCCTGGACAGGGGGCAATGAGCAGTTCTTC. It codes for CASSYSWTGGNEQFF.